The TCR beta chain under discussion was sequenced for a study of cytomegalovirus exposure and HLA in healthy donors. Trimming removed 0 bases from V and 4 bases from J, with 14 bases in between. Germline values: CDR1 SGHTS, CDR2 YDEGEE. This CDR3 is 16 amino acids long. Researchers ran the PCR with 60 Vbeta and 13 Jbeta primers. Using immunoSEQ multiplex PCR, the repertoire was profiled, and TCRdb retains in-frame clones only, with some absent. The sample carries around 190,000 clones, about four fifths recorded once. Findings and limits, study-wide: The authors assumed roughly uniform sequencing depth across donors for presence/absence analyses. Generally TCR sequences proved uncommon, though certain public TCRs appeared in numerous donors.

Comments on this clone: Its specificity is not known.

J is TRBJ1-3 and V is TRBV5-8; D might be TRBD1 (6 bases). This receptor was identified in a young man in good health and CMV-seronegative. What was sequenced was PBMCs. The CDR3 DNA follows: TGTGCCAGCAGCTTGGCTATAGACAGGAGCGGAAACACCATATATTTT. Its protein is CASSLAIDRSGNTIYF.